This TCR beta chain was sequenced during a study of shared clonotypes between healthy human individuals. Whole-study findings and limits: The represented genetic and exposure-history diversity was limited by the small number of donors.

The protocol was immunoSEQ multiplex PCR, while the TCRdb copy is restricted to in-frame clones and leaves out a portion. Of some 800,000 clones in the sample, more than 85% were seen once. As to this clone: Its antigen is unidentified.

The naive CD8 subset, CD45RO-negative cells positively selected for CCR7, excluded terminally differentiated effector memory CD45RA+ cells. V dropped 0 bases and J dropped 6 bases, with 6 bases sitting between them. The CDR3 length is 13 residues. CDR1 and CDR2 (germline): LNHNV, YYDKDF (reference sequence). The TCR sequence derives from a man under 40 in good health. The chain has TRBV15 and TRBJ2-1; D call uncertain. Sequencing used naive CD8+ T cells sorted from blood. The CDR3 DNA reads TGTGCCACCAGCAGAGATAGAACCAATGAGCAGTTCTTC. Its protein product is CATSRDRTNEQFF. The full variable domain, rest sourced from reference TRBV15 and TRBJ2-1, is DAMVIQNPRYQVTQFGKPVTLSCSQTLNHNVMYWYQQKSSQAPKLLFHYYDKDFNNEADTPDNFQSRRPNTSFCFLDIRSPGLGDTAMYLCATSRDRTNEQFFGPGTRLTVL.